Following are 25 T cell receptor beta chains from one sample sequenced in a study of T cells in Graves' hyperthyroidism and ophthalmopathy (dated by TCRdb to about 2019). Library creation used multiplex PCR. TCRdb lists the instrument as Illumina HiSeq 2000. The TCR beta CDR3 regions were amplified from RNA transcripts. A first-round RT-PCR of the TCR CDR3 used the HTBI primer set with the Qiagen OneStep RT-PCR kit. TCRdb reran the public reads through fastp at Q25 and MiXCR, keeping productive beta chains. Each record represents a unique CDR3 protein, reported with the most common genes and DNA among its rows. A total of around 600,000 distinct CDR3 sequences appear in this sample, more than 14% of them only once. The leading ten clones occupy under 15% of the sample. The sample was blood. These receptors all come from a woman between 45 and 65 years old with Graves' ophthalmopathy.

This chain uses TRBV2 with TRBJ1-2; TRBD1 is a possible D gene (5 bases). This CDR3 is built from 12 residues. The V end lost 3 bases, the J end lost 5 bases, and 7 bases lay between the germline ends. Per the germline V gene, CDR1 is SNHLY and CDR2 is FYNNEI. The CDR3 DNA reads TGTGCCAGCAGTGATCAGGGATATGGCTACACCTTC. The encoded protein is CASSDQGYGYTF.

The rearrangement links TRBV27 to TRBJ2-1, with D perhaps given as TRBD1 or TRBD2 (5 bases each). The CDR3 length is 14 residues. The V gene lost 7 bases and the J gene lost 8 bases, with 18 bases spanning the gap. Germline V CDR1 and CDR2: MNHEY, SMNVEV (reference sequence). The CDR3 region has the DNA TGTGCCAGCACCATGGGGCTAGCCGGGGATGAGCAGTTCTTC. This translates into CASTMGLAGDEQFF.

This clonotype was observed many times. V and J are TRBV5-8 and TRBJ2-2; maybe TRBD2 (5 bases). Trimming took 4 bases from V and 4 from J, leaving 17 bases between them. The CDR3 spans 16 residues. Per the germline V gene, CDR1 is SGHTS and CDR2 is YDEGEE. As DNA, the CDR3 is TGTGCCAGCAGCCCCTTCGAGGGCCTCGGCACCGGGGAGCTGTTTTTT. This sequence encodes CASSPFEGLGTGELFF.

This clonotype occurred many times. V is TRBV20-1 and J is TRBJ2-4, with D perhaps given as TRBD1 or TRBD2 (6 bases each). CDR1 is DFQATT and CDR2 is SNEGSKA in the germline V gene (reference sequence). The CDR3 consists of 15 residues. V lost 6 bases and J lost 0, with 15 bases in between. The CDR3 DNA follows: TGCAGTGCCTCGACAGGAGGGATAGCCAAAAACATTCAGTACTTC. It specifies CSASTGGIAKNIQYF.

In this sample, this clonotype turned up many times. J is TRBJ1-4 and V is TRBV28, with unresolved D. Germline CDR1 and CDR2: MDHEN and SYDVKM. The CDR3 has 14 residues. Between the trimmed V and J ends, which lost 3 bases and 7 bases, there was a span of 12 bases. Written as DNA, the CDR3 is TGTGCCAGCAGTTTCCGAGGGCAGGTTGAAAAACTGTTTTTT. Translating gives CASSFRGQVEKLFF.

On this clonotype itself: One end of the junction is discordant with germline, which a read error may explain. The chain couples TRBV15 to TRBJ2-1; TRBD1 might be the D (6 bases). CDR1 LNHNV and CDR2 YYDKDF come from the germline V gene (reference sequence). The CDR3 length is 16 residues. CDR3 amino acids: CTTSRAGAETYNEQFF. The DNA for the CDR3 is TGTACCACCAGCAGAGCAGGGGCAGAGACCTACAATGAGCAGTTCTTC.

The V gene is TRBV19, the J gene TRBJ2-1; D is unresolved. Trimming pared 4 bases from V and 0 bases from J, leaving 10 bases between. Germline CDR1 and CDR2: LNHDA and SQIVND (reference sequence). This CDR3 spans 15 amino acids. CDR3 sequence reads: CASSRAQLSYNEQFF. CDR3 in DNA: TGTGCCAGTAGTAGGGCACAGCTCTCCTACAATGAGCAGTTCTTC. The whole variable domain, filled in from reference TRBV19 and TRBJ2-1, reads DGGITQSPKYLFRKEGQNVTLSCEQNLNHDAMYWYRQDPGQGLRLIYYSQIVNDFQKGDIAEGYSVSREKKESFPLTVTSAQKNPTAFYLCASSRAQLSYNEQFFGPGTRLTVL.

This clonotype was observed many times. The chain couples TRBV30 to TRBJ2-3; 8 bases align to TRBD1. V shed 2 bases, J shed 3 bases, and the junction held 4 bases outside the gene matches. This CDR3 has 14 residues. Per the germline V gene, CDR1 is GTSNPN and CDR2 is SVGIG (reference sequence). The DNA of the CDR3 is TGTGCCTGGAGTTATGGACAGGGTACAGATACGCAGTATTTT. Residues: CAWSYGQGTDTQYF. Together with reference TRBV30 and TRBJ2-3, the CDR3 gives the full variable domain: SQTIHQWPATLVQPVGSPLSLECTVEGTSNPNLYWYRQAAGRGLQLLFYSVGIGQISSEVPQNLSASRPQDRQFILSSKKLLLSDSGFYLCAWSYGQGTDTQYFGPGTRLTVL.

The CDR3 sequence: CAISERGSGAQGEAFF. CDR3 nucleotide sequence: TGTGCCATCAGTGAGCGGGGCTCTGGTGCCCAGGGTGAAGCTTTCTTT. This chain joins TRBV10-3 and TRBJ1-1; maybe TRBD1 (5 bases). The V end was cut by 2 bases, the J end by 7 bases, with 20 bases between. The CDR3 runs to 16 residues. Germline lookup yields CDR1 ENHRY and CDR2 SYGVKD.

V is TRBV4-1 and J is TRBJ2-7; D may be TRBD1 (6 bases). Trimming removed 5 bases at V and 8 bases at J, with 10 bases between. CDR1 and CDR2 (germline): MGHRA, YSYEKL. The CDR3 loop spans 11 amino acids. DNA for the CDR3: TGCGCCAGCAGCGTACAGGGCAAGCAGTACTTC. It specifies CASSVQGKQYF.

Concerning this clonotype: A much larger clone lies one base from this, so it may be a read error. V gene TRBV7-9 combines with J gene TRBJ1-1; D call uncertain. The CDR3 sequence is 15 residues long. In germline, CDR1 is SEHNR, CDR2 FQNEAQ (reference sequence). The CDR3 here is CVSSRPGGQNTEAFF. In nucleotides, the CDR3 is TGTGTCAGCAGCAGGCCGGGTGGGCAGAACACTGAAGCTTTCTTT.

The chain couples TRBV6-1 to TRBJ1-5; maybe TRBD1 (6 bases). V was clipped by 5 bases and J by 4 bases, with 12 bases between them. The length of the CDR3 is 14 residues. CDR1 is MNHNS, CDR2 SASEGT, per germline. DNA of the CDR3: TGTGCCAGCAGTTCGGACGGGACAAATCAGCCCCAGCATTTT. The encoded protein is CASSSDGTNQPQHF.

This clonotype appeared many times. This rearrangement joins TRBV29-1 to TRBJ2-2; unclear D gene. V was pared by 4 bases and J by 5 bases, with 20 bases between. Germline assignment: CDR1 SQVTM and CDR2 ANQGSEA. There are 16 residues in the CDR3. The CDR3 reads CSVAATSFFRTGELFF. CDR3 in DNA: TGCAGCGTTGCAGCGACCAGTTTCTTTCGGACCGGGGAGCTGTTTTTT.

This clonotype was seen a few times. The J gene is TRBJ1-1, the V gene TRBV11-2, with D unresolved. From germline, CDR1 is SGHAT and CDR2 FQNNGV. There are 14 residues in the CDR3. Trimming removed 2 bases at V and 2 bases at J, with 9 bases between. CDR3 coding DNA: TGTGCCAGCAGCTTAAGGAGGGCCAACACTGAAGCTTTCTTT. Translating it yields CASSLRRANTEAFF.

In this sample, this clonotype turned up many times. V and J are TRBV10-3 and TRBJ2-5, with TRBD1 matching 7 bases. This CDR3 comprises 13 residues. The V gene's germline CDR1 is ENHRY and CDR2 SYGVKD. With 4 bases clipped from V and 2 bases from J, the junction kept 1 base outside the gene matches. CDR3 protein: CAISGQGQETQYF. CDR3 coding DNA: TGTGCCATCAGTGGACAGGGTCAAGAGACCCAGTACTTC.

This clonotype was recorded at least ten times. This chain joins TRBV18 and TRBJ2-7, with 9 bases fitting TRBD1. This CDR3 contains 15 residues. The germline CDR1 and CDR2 sequences are KGHSH and LQKENI. Trimming at V came to 2 bases and at J to 6 bases, leaving 8 bases not matched to a gene. This chain's CDR3 is CASSPALQGAGEQYF. In DNA, the CDR3 is TGTGCCAGCTCACCAGCCTTACAGGGGGCGGGCGAGCAGTACTTC.

The genes are TRBV29-1 and TRBJ1-4; D possibly corresponds to TRBD1 (5 bases). The germline CDR1 and CDR2 sequences are SQVTM and ANQGSEA. The CDR3 loop spans 13 amino acids. Trimming stripped 5 bases from V and 6 bases from J, with 13 bases between. CDR3: CSVCRDGDEKLFF. The CDR3 DNA reads TGCAGCGTTTGCCGGGACGGCGATGAAAAACTGTTTTTT.

In regard to this clonotype: Since no conserved phenylalanine or tryptophan closes the CDR3, a read error is the likely cause. The chain uses TRBV29-1 and TRBJ1-1; D is undetermined. Germline V CDR1 and CDR2: SQVTM, ANQGSEA. The CDR3 is made up of 10 amino acids. Trimming shortened V by 7 bases and J by 6 bases, and 9 bases separated the two germline ends. The DNA of the CDR3 is TGCAGCGGCTTTGGCCCTGAAGCTTTCCTT. It encodes CSGFGPEAFL.

This clonotype occurred many times. J is TRBJ2-3 and V is TRBV20-1; weak D call: TRBD2 (6 bases). From germline, CDR1 is DFQATT and CDR2 SNEGSKA (reference sequence). CDR3 size: 15 residues. The ends were cut back, 2 bases at V and 0 bases at J, with 12 bases in the middle. The CDR3 sequence is CSARPGGFSTDTQYF. CDR3 bases: TGCAGTGCTAGACCTGGGGGGTTCAGCACAGATACGCAGTATTTT.

This clonotype was found many times. The chain recombines TRBV11-3 with TRBJ1-1; D call uncertain. Germline V lookup: CDR1 SGHNT, CDR2 YENEEA. This CDR3 region has 14 residues. V shed 6 bases and J shed 2 bases, with 13 bases lying between them. The CDR3 nucleotides are TGTGCCAGCAGACCGACGGTGGAAAACACTGAAGCTTTCTTT. It codes for CASRPTVENTEAFF. The full variable domain, rest sourced from reference TRBV11-3 and TRBJ1-1, is EAGVVQSPRYKIIEKKQPVAFWCNPISGHNTLYWYLQNLGQGPELLIRYENEEAVDDSQLPKDRFSAERLKGVDSTLKIQPAELGDSAVYLCASRPTVENTEAFFGQGTRLTVV.

This clonotype was detected many times. This chain connects TRBV12-3 or TRBV12-4 to TRBJ2-1, with no clear D. The germline V and J ends were trimmed by 3 bases and 5 bases, with 8 bases remaining between them. CDR3 size: 13 residues. The CDR3 DNA follows: TGTGCCAGCAGTTTCATGCTCCACAATGAGCAGTTCTTC. Encoded protein: CASSFMLHNEQFF.

This clonotype appeared many times. The chain employs TRBV7-9 and TRBJ2-7; D tentatively reads TRBD1 or TRBD2 (5 bases each). The germline CDR1 and CDR2 sequences are SEHNR and FQNEAQ (reference sequence). The CDR3 consists of 14 residues. V was clipped by 5 bases and J by 5 bases, with 16 bases between them. CDR3 sequence (DNA): TGTGCCAGCAGCCTCAGGGATTCGGGGAACGAGCAGTACTTC. Translating it yields CASSLRDSGNEQYF.

V usage is TRBV6-1 and J usage is TRBJ1-5, with TRBD1 matching over 7 bases. Losses at the gene ends were 4 bases for V and 3 bases for J; bases not matched to a gene: 9. Looked up from germline, CDR1 is MNHNS and CDR2 is SASEGT. CDR3 length: 16 residues. CDR3: CASSGPGQRNNQPQHF. The CDR3 DNA sequence: TGTGCCAGCAGTGGCCCGGGACAGCGAAACAATCAGCCCCAGCATTTT.

A word on this clonotype: Since a much larger clone is just one base distant, this may be a read error. Since no conserved phenylalanine or tryptophan closes the CDR3, a read error is the likely cause. This rearrangement joins TRBV5-1 to TRBJ2-1; 10 bases align to TRBD2. V shed 7 bases and J 1 base; nucleotides not matched to a gene: 5. CDR1 is SGHRS and CDR2 is YFSETQ in the germline V gene. The CDR3 spans 15 residues. In nucleotides, the CDR3 is TGCGCCAGCCAAAGAGCGGGAGGGTCCTACAATGAGCAGTTCCTC. This gives the protein CASQRAGGSYNEQFL.

In its sample, this clonotype was seen many times. The V gene is TRBV7-9, the J gene TRBJ2-2, with 10 bases aligning to TRBD2. Per the germline V gene, CDR1 is SEHNR and CDR2 is FQNEAQ (reference sequence). The CDR3 extends over 15 amino acids. After removal of 2 bases from V and 7 bases from J, the junction contained 4 bases not matched to a gene. The CDR3 loop is CASSLPGTSVGELFF. CDR3 DNA: TGTGCCAGCAGCTTACCGGGGACTAGCGTCGGGGAGCTGTTTTTT.